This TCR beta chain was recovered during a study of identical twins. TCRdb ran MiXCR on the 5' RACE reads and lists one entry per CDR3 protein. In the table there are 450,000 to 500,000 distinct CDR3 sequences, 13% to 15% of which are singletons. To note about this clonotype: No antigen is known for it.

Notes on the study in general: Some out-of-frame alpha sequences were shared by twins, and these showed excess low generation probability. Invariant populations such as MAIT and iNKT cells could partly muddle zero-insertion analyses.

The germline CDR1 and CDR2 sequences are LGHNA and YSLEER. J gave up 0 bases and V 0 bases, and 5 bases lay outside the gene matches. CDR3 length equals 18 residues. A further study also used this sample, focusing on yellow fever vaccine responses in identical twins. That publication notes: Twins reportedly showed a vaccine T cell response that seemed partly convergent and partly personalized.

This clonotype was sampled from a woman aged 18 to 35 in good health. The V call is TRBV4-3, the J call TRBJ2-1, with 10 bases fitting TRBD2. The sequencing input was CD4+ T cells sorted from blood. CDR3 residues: CASSQDIASGSSYNEQFF. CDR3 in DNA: TGCGCCAGCAGCCAAGATATTGCTAGCGGGAGCTCCTACAATGAGCAGTTCTTC.